These T cell receptor beta chains were read from a single sample in a study of T cell responses to AZD1222 COVID-19 vaccine. Assay used: immunoSEQ multiplex PCR; TCRdb lists only in-frame clones, some missing. The data hold about 150,000 clones, with around 87% observed a single time. The specimen comprised peripheral blood, sampled on day 0 of AZD1222 vaccination. The receptors stem from an adult in good health. The CDR3 runs from the conserved cysteine through the conserved F or W. A D gene is named only where the DNA matches it firmly. Not all rows give a size; the values are once, few, many and, for expanded clones, a class.

CDR3aa: CASSQDWRIATNEKLFF
CDR3nt: TGTGCCAGCAGCCAAGATTGGCGGATTGCAACTAATGAAAAACTGTTTTTT
v_gene: TRBV3-1/TRBV3-2
j_gene: TRBJ1-4
abundance: once
d_gene: NA

CDR3aa: CASSYSPSVDQPQHF
CDR3nt: TGTGCCAGCAGTTACTCTCCCAGCGTGGATCAGCCCCAGCATTTT
v_gene: TRBV6-5
j_gene: TRBJ1-5
abundance: NA
d_gene: NA

CDR3aa: CASSFLAGGGSYEQYF
CDR3nt: TGTGCCAGCAGCTTCCTAGCGGGAGGGGGATCCTACGAGCAGTACTTC
v_gene: TRBV7-6
j_gene: TRBJ2-7
abundance: NA
d_gene: TRBD2

CDR3aa: CASSFGQGVGGYTF
CDR3nt: TGTGCCAGCAGCTTTGGACAGGGGGTGGGTGGCTACACCTTC
v_gene: TRBV5-6
j_gene: TRBJ1-2
abundance: NA
d_gene: TRBD1

CDR3aa: CASSAGRTGRNSNQPQHF
CDR3nt: TGTGCCAGCAGCGCGGGGAGGACAGGGCGTAATAGCAATCAGCCCCAGCATTTT
v_gene: TRBV9
j_gene: TRBJ1-5
abundance: few
d_gene: TRBD1

CDR3aa: CASSRASLTEAFF
CDR3nt: TGCGCCAGCAGCCGGGCGTCGCTAACTGAAGCTTTCTTT
v_gene: TRBV5-1
j_gene: TRBJ1-1
abundance: NA
d_gene: NA

CDR3aa: CASSPTFGRSEAFF
CDR3nt: TGTGCCAGCAGCCCGACTTTTGGGCGGTCTGAAGCTTTCTTT
v_gene: TRBV3-1/TRBV3-2
j_gene: TRBJ1-1
abundance: NA
d_gene: NA

CDR3aa: CASSSTPGTRRHYEQYF
CDR3nt: TGTGCCAGCAGTTCAACCCCCGGGACTAGAAGACACTACGAGCAGTACTTC
v_gene: TRBV27
j_gene: TRBJ2-7
abundance: NA
d_gene: TRBD2

CDR3aa: CASSKREGGNQPQHF
CDR3nt: TGTGCCAGTAGTAAAAGGGAAGGAGGCAATCAGCCCCAGCATTTT
v_gene: TRBV19
j_gene: TRBJ1-5
abundance: NA
d_gene: NA

CDR3aa: CASSLTGVYGYTF
CDR3nt: TGTGCCAGCAGCTTGACAGGGGTCTATGGCTACACCTTC
v_gene: TRBV11-2
j_gene: TRBJ1-2
abundance: NA
d_gene: TRBD1

CDR3aa: CASRRLVYNEQFF
CDR3nt: TGTGCCAGCCGAAGACTAGTTTACAATGAGCAGTTCTTC
v_gene: TRBV6-5
j_gene: TRBJ2-1
abundance: NA
d_gene: NA

CDR3aa: CASGDGTHSGNTIYF
CDR3nt: TGTGCCAGTGGCGACGGGACCCACTCTGGAAACACCATATATTTT
v_gene: TRBV19
j_gene: TRBJ1-3
abundance: NA
d_gene: NA

CDR3aa: CASRAIYGPATIEQYF
CDR3nt: TGTGCCAGCAGGGCCATCTACGGCCCAGCTACAATCGAGCAGTACTTC
v_gene: TRBV2
j_gene: TRBJ2-7
abundance: once
d_gene: NA

CDR3aa: CASKAPGSANEKLFF
CDR3nt: TGCGCCAGCAAGGCTCCAGGCTCAGCTAATGAAAAACTGTTTTTT
v_gene: TRBV10-2
j_gene: TRBJ1-4
abundance: NA
d_gene: NA

CDR3aa: CASSLGDYGYTF
CDR3nt: TGTGCCAGCAGCTTAGGGGACTATGGCTACACCTTC
v_gene: TRBV7-9
j_gene: TRBJ1-2
abundance: NA
d_gene: NA

CDR3aa: CASSLVGGRVDEQFF
CDR3nt: TGTGCCAGCAGCTTAGTAGGCGGGAGGGTCGATGAGCAGTTCTTC
v_gene: TRBV11-2
j_gene: TRBJ2-1
abundance: NA
d_gene: TRBD2

CDR3aa: CASSTTTSGGNEQFF
CDR3nt: TGTGCCAGCAGCACTACGACTAGCGGGGGAAATGAGCAGTTCTTC
v_gene: TRBV7-9
j_gene: TRBJ2-1
abundance: NA
d_gene: TRBD2

CDR3aa: CASRSTGTLTYEQYF
CDR3nt: TGTGCCAGCAGGTCGACCGGGACATTAACCTACGAGCAGTACTTC
v_gene: TRBV6-6
j_gene: TRBJ2-7
abundance: NA
d_gene: NA

CDR3aa: CASSSRTSGRTDTQYF
CDR3nt: TGTGCCAGCAGTTCGAGGACTAGCGGGAGGACAGATACGCAGTATTTT
v_gene: TRBV28
j_gene: TRBJ2-3
abundance: NA
d_gene: TRBD2

CDR3aa: CASSLGAGAASQETQYF
CDR3nt: TGCGCCAGCAGCTTGGGCGCCGGGGCCGCCTCACAAGAGACCCAGTACTTC
v_gene: TRBV5-1
j_gene: TRBJ2-5
abundance: NA
d_gene: NA

CDR3aa: CASSLGLGPSDGYTF
CDR3nt: TGTGCCAGCAGTTTAGGGCTCGGACCTTCGGATGGCTACACCTTC
v_gene: TRBV6-5
j_gene: TRBJ1-2
abundance: NA
d_gene: NA

CDR3aa: CASSVHPDPDSGETQYF
CDR3nt: TGTGCCAGCAGCGTACACCCGGACCCCGATTCGGGAGAGACCCAGTACTTC
v_gene: TRBV9
j_gene: TRBJ2-5
abundance: NA
d_gene: NA

CDR3aa: CASSGGLAGVFAEQYF
CDR3nt: TGTGCCAGCAGTGGGGGACTAGCGGGAGTTTTCGCCGAGCAGTACTTC
v_gene: TRBV2
j_gene: TRBJ2-7
abundance: NA
d_gene: TRBD2

CDR3aa: CASSLYRYPYEQYF
CDR3nt: TGTGCCAGCAGCTTATACCGGTATCCCTACGAGCAGTACTTC
v_gene: TRBV11-2
j_gene: TRBJ2-7
abundance: NA
d_gene: NA

CDR3aa: CASGPSGTGKETQYF
CDR3nt: TGTGCTAGTGGACCCTCCGGGACAGGGAAAGAGACCCAGTACTTC
v_gene: TRBV12-5
j_gene: TRBJ2-5
abundance: NA
d_gene: TRBD1

CDR3aa: CASSASLGRYRASTDTQYF
CDR3nt: TGTGCCAGCAGCGCCTCCTTGGGGAGATATCGGGCGAGCACAGATACGCAGTATTTT
v_gene: TRBV9
j_gene: TRBJ2-3
abundance: NA
d_gene: NA

CDR3aa: CATSDLPQDGYTF
CDR3nt: TGTGCCACCAGTGATTTGCCACAGGATGGCTACACCTTC
v_gene: TRBV24-1
j_gene: TRBJ1-2
abundance: NA
d_gene: NA

CDR3aa: CASSVGSLAGSSSYEQYF
CDR3nt: TGTGCCAGCAGCGTAGGGTCCTTGGCGGGATCGAGCTCCTACGAGCAGTACTTC
v_gene: TRBV9
j_gene: TRBJ2-7
abundance: NA
d_gene: NA

CDR3aa: CASSTRTVSLDTQYF
CDR3nt: TGTGCCAGCAGTACCCGGACAGTGAGTCTAGATACGCAGTATTTT
v_gene: TRBV28
j_gene: TRBJ2-3
abundance: once
d_gene: NA

CDR3aa: CASSPAWTGWENTIYF
CDR3nt: TGTGCCAGCAGCCCTGCCTGGACAGGGTGGGAAAACACCATATATTTT
v_gene: TRBV5-6
j_gene: TRBJ1-3
abundance: NA
d_gene: TRBD1

CDR3aa: CASSLRTGFQAFF
CDR3nt: TGTGCCAGCAGTTTAAGAACAGGGTTTCAAGCTTTCTTT
v_gene: TRBV28
j_gene: TRBJ1-1
abundance: NA
d_gene: NA

CDR3aa: CASSHVEREFF
CDR3nt: TGTGCCAGCAGTCATGTTGAAAGAGAGTTCTTC
v_gene: TRBV2
j_gene: TRBJ2-1
abundance: NA
d_gene: NA

CDR3aa: CSASPTPTGLISSEQYF
CDR3nt: TGCAGTGCTAGTCCAACTCCAACGGGCCTAATCTCCAGCGAGCAGTACTTC
v_gene: TRBV20-1
j_gene: TRBJ2-7
abundance: NA
d_gene: NA